These 11 T cell receptor beta chains share one sample of origin, sequenced in a study of blood T cell repertoires in COVID-19. Profiled with immunoSEQ multiplex PCR; TCRdb holds only in-frame clones, not every one. The table lists 150,000 to 200,000 clones, approximately 80% of them singletons, with over 11% in the top ten. Sample: peripheral blood. These receptors all stem from a woman aged 80 or over with acute or convalescent COVID-19.

V is TRBV30 and J is TRBJ2-5; 9 nucleotides align to TRBD1. The CDR3 has 16 residues. Germline loops: CDR1 GTSNPN, CDR2 SVGIG (reference sequence). The V segment lost 0 bases and the J segment 4 bases; nucleotides outside the gene matches: 9. CDR3 protein: CAWSVSRTGVGETQYF. The CDR3 coding sequence is TGTGCCTGGAGTGTTTCTAGGACAGGGGTAGGAGAGACCCAGTACTTC.

This clone came up once. The chain joins TRBV7-2 to TRBJ1-1; D uncertain. Trimming left V 3 bases short and J 4 bases short, with 12 bases between. Per the germline V gene, CDR1 is SGHTA and CDR2 is FQGNSA. This CDR3 comprises 14 residues. CDR3 coding DNA: TGTGCCAGCAGCTTTCAGGTGACTACCACTGAAGCTTTCTTT. This gives the protein CASSFQVTTTEAFF.

The V and J genes are TRBV7-2 and TRBJ1-1; 8 nucleotides align to TRBD1. The CDR3 is made up of 13 amino acids. Germline V CDR1 and CDR2: SGHTA, FQGNSA. J was trimmed by 4 bases and V by 6 bases; bases with no gene match: 4. As DNA, the CDR3 is TGTGCCAGCAGTCGACAGGGGAGCACTGAAGCTTTCTTT. Amino acids: CASSRQGSTEAFF. Full variable domain (missing parts from reference TRBV7-2 and TRBJ1-1): GAGVSQSPSNKVTEKGKDVELRCDPISGHTALYWYRQSLGQGLEFLIYFQGNSAPDKSGLPSDRFSAERTGGSVSTLTIQRTQQEDSAVYLCASSRQGSTEAFFGQGTRLTVV.

The chain is built from TRBV6-6 and TRBJ2-6; D gene uncertain. Germline CDR1 reads MNHNY; CDR2 reads SVGAGI (reference sequence). V was clipped by 4 bases and J by 0 bases, with 4 bases between them. The CDR3 length is 14 residues. CDR3 nucleotide sequence: TGTGCCAGCAGTTCCAGCTCTGGGGCCAACGTCCTGACTTTC. As protein: CASSSSSGANVLTF.

This sequence joins TRBV2 and TRBJ1-1; maybe TRBD1 (5 bases). Germline assignment: CDR1 SNHLY and CDR2 FYNNEI. The CDR3 has 12 residues. The V end was cut by 7 bases, the J end by 4 bases, with 10 bases between. The CDR3 here is CASNARATEAFF. The CDR3, as DNA: TGTGCCAGCAATGCCAGGGCCACTGAAGCTTTCTTT. Based on the CDR3 plus reference TRBV2 and TRBJ1-1, the full variable domain is EPEVTQTPSHQVTQMGQEVILRCVPISNHLYFYWYRQILGQKVEFLVSFYNNEISEKSEIFDDQFSVERPDGSNFTLKIRSTKLEDSAMYFCASNARATEAFFGQGTRLTVV.

The chain uses TRBV3-1 (or the pseudogene TRBV3-2) and TRBJ2-1, with TRBD2 identical over 8 bases. This CDR3 is built from 15 residues. Germline V gene data show CDR1 as LGHDT and CDR2 as YNNKEL (reference sequence). J gave up 3 bases and V 1 base, and 2 bases lay outside the gene matches. The CDR3 protein is CASSQGGLVYNEQFF. The CDR3 DNA is TGTGCCAGCAGCCAAGGGGGACTAGTCTACAATGAGCAGTTCTTC.

The chain joins TRBV2 to TRBJ1-1, with 8 bases that match TRBD1. CDR1 SNHLY and CDR2 FYNNEI come from the germline V gene. J lost 3 bases, V lost 7 bases, and 7 bases had no gene match. This CDR3 has 14 amino acids. The CDR3: CASTGAGGHTEAFF. The DNA for the CDR3 is TGTGCCAGCACTGGAGCAGGGGGCCACACTGAAGCTTTCTTT. Looking up the rest from reference TRBV2 and TRBJ1-1 gives the full variable domain: EPEVTQTPSHQVTQMGQEVILRCVPISNHLYFYWYRQILGQKVEFLVSFYNNEISEKSEIFDDQFSVERPDGSNFTLKIRSTKLEDSAMYFCASTGAGGHTEAFFGQGTRLTVV.

The V and J genes are TRBV5-1 and TRBJ2-7; D possibly corresponds to TRBD1 (5 bases). Trimming stripped 5 bases from V and 0 bases from J, with 15 bases between. The CDR3 runs 15 residues. CDR1 and CDR2 from the germline V gene are SGHRS and YFSETQ. For the CDR3, the DNA is TGCGCCAGCAGAGCGACAGTCTCCAGCTCCTACGAGCAGTACTTC. This gives the protein CASRATVSSSYEQYF.

The rearrangement links TRBV12-3 or TRBV12-4 to TRBJ1-1; no definite D call. The V gene lost 7 bases and the J gene lost 6 bases, with 15 bases spanning the gap. The CDR3 runs 13 residues. The CDR3 region has the DNA TGTGCCAGCACGCCACAAGTGGGCGCTGAAGCTTTCTTT. Its translation: CASTPQVGAEAFF.

The V gene is TRBV4-1, the J gene TRBJ2-3, with D possibly TRBD2 on 6 matching bases. The ends were cut back, 5 bases at V and 2 bases at J, with 20 bases in the middle. Germline loops: CDR1 MGHRA, CDR2 YSYEKL. The CDR3 totals 17 residues. The CDR3 nucleotides are TGCGCCAGCAGCTACGGCGGGGCAGACAGTATCACAGATACGCAGTATTTT. Translated, it gives CASSYGGADSITDTQYF.

This clone was picked up one time. The chain has TRBV3-1 (or the pseudogene TRBV3-2) and TRBJ1-2; tentatively, D is TRBD1 (6 bases). Germline V lookup: CDR1 LGHDT, CDR2 YNNKEL (reference sequence). This CDR3 region has 14 residues. The germline V and J ends were trimmed by 2 bases and 7 bases, with 14 bases remaining between them. CDR3: CASSQTGIWGGYTF. The CDR3 region has the DNA TGTGCCAGCAGCCAAACAGGGATTTGGGGTGGCTACACCTTC.